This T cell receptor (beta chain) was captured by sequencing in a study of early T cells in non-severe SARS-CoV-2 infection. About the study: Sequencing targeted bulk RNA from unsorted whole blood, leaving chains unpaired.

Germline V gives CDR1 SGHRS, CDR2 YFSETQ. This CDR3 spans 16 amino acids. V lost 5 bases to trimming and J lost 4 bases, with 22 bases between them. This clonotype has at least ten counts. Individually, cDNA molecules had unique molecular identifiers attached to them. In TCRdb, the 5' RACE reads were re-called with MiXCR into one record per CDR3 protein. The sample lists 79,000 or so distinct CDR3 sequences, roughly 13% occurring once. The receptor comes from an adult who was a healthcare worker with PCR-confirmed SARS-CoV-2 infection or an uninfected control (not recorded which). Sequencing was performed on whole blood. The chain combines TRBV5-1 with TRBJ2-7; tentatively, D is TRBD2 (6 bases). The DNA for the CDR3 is TGCGCCAGCAGACCGGGACTGGCCTTTGAGGGTTACGAGCAGTACTTC. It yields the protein CASRPGLAFEGYEQYF.